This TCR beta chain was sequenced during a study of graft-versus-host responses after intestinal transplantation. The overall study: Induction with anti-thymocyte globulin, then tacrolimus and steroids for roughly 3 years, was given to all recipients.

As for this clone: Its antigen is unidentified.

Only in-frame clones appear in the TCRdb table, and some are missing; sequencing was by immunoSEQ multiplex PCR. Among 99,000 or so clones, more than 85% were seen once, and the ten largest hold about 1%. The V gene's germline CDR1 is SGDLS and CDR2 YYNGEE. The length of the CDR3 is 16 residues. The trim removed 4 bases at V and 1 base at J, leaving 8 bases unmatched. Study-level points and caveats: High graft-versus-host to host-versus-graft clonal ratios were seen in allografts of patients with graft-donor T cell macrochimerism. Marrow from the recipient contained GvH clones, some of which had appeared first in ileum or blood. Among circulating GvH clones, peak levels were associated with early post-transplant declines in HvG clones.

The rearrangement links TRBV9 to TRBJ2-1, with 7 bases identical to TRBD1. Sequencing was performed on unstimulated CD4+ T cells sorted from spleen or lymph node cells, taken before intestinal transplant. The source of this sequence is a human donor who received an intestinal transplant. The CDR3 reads CASSPLKGASYNEQFF. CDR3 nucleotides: TGTGCCAGCAGCCCCCTAAAGGGGGCGTCCTACAATGAGCAGTTCTTC. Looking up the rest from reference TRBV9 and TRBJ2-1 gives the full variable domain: DSGVTQTPKHLITATGQRVTLRCSPRSGDLSVYWYQQSLDQGLQFLIQYYNGEERAKGNILERFSAQQFPDLHSELNLSSLELGDSALYFCASSPLKGASYNEQFFGPGTRLTVL.